This passage covers 16 T cell receptor beta chains from one sample sequenced in a study of T cell responses to AZD1222 COVID-19 vaccine. The data were produced by immunoSEQ multiplex PCR, yet TCRdb's version contains in-frame clones alone and is incomplete. Of tens of thousands of clones in the sample, about four fifths were seen once. The source material was peripheral blood, sampled 28 days after the second AZD1222 dose. Source of these receptors: an adult who received the AZD1222 COVID-19 vaccine.

The chain uses TRBV5-6 and TRBJ2-2; no clear D. Between the trimmed V and J ends, which lost 3 bases and 4 bases, there was a span of 4 bases. This CDR3 has 12 residues. Germline loops: CDR1 SGHDT, CDR2 YYEEEE. The DNA of the CDR3 is TGTGCCAGCAGCTCCTTCACCGGGGAGCTGTTTTTT. Protein product: CASSSFTGELFF.

The V gene is TRBV5-6, the J gene TRBJ2-7; 10 nucleotides match TRBD2. CDR1 is SGHDT and CDR2 is YYEEEE in the germline V gene. The CDR3 has 17 residues. V dropped 4 bases and J dropped 3; count of bases not matched to a gene: 13. The CDR3 protein is CASSPTGESGRDYEQYF. DNA of the CDR3: TGTGCCAGCAGCCCCACGGGGGAAAGCGGGAGGGACTACGAGCAGTACTTC.

The J gene is TRBJ2-3, the V gene TRBV7-2, with D uncertain. Germline CDR1 reads SGHTA; CDR2 reads FQGNSA. This CDR3 spans 16 amino acids. Trimming pared 1 base from V and 4 bases from J, leaving 15 bases between. The CDR3 is CASSLGLTWPPDTQYF. The DNA of the CDR3 is TGTGCCAGCAGCTTAGGCTTAACCTGGCCACCAGATACGCAGTATTTT.

The gene calls are TRBV19 and TRBJ2-1, with 14 bases lining up with TRBD2. Germline assignment: CDR1 LNHDA and CDR2 SQIVND (reference sequence). Trimming at V came to 5 bases and at J to 1 base, leaving 4 bases not matched to a gene. The CDR3 loop spans 17 amino acids. CDR3 residues: CASSPRTSGRSYNEQFF. Written as DNA, the CDR3 is TGTGCCAGTAGTCCCCGGACTAGCGGGAGGTCCTACAATGAGCAGTTCTTC.

The chain combines TRBV7-2 with TRBJ2-3; maybe TRBD2 (5 bases). This CDR3 contains 14 residues. Trimming pared 7 bases from V and 7 bases from J, leaving 18 bases between. Germline CDR1 and CDR2: SGHTA and FQGNSA. The CDR3 protein is CASTLWGAPNTQYF. The CDR3 DNA sequence: TGTGCCAGCACCCTTTGGGGAGCTCCAAATACGCAGTATTTT.

The chain recombines TRBV7-2 with TRBJ2-2; TRBD1 agrees at 8 bases. The CDR3 length is 17 residues. Losses at the gene ends were 5 bases for V and 5 bases for J; bases not matched to a gene: 13. The germline CDR1 and CDR2 sequences are SGHTA and FQGNSA. CDR3 residues: CASSPSTDRVRTGELFF. The CDR3 DNA reads as TGTGCCAGCAGCCCCAGCACGGACAGGGTGAGGACCGGGGAGCTGTTTTTT.

The chain recombines TRBV9 with TRBJ1-4; D is unresolved. Trimming cost V 0 bases and J 8 bases, with 14 bases left between them. The germline V gene encodes CDR1 SGDLS and CDR2 YYNGEE. The CDR3 consists of 15 residues. The CDR3 loop reads CASSVASSPGEKLFF. The CDR3 bases are TGTGCCAGCAGCGTAGCCTCATCGCCTGGGGAAAAACTGTTTTTT.

This clone was counted a few times. CDR3 sequence (DNA): TGCGCCAGCAGCCAACGACTAGCGGCGGGGGAGCAGTACTTC. It specifies CASSQRLAAGEQYF. The J gene is TRBJ2-7, the V gene TRBV4-3, with 9 bases matching TRBD2. CDR1 is LGHNA and CDR2 is YSLEER in the germline V gene. The CDR3 length is 14 residues. The junction had 6 bases not matched to a gene; V was cut back by 2 bases and J by 7 bases.

The CDR3 coding sequence is TGTGCCAGCAGCGACGCGGGTTACTATGGCTACACCTTC. As protein: CASSDAGYYGYTF. V gene TRBV6-2 or TRBV6-3 combines with J gene TRBJ1-2, with D uncertain. CDR3 length: 13 amino acids. The ends were cut back, 6 bases at V and 3 bases at J, with 11 bases in the middle. Germline V CDR1 and CDR2: MNHEY, SVGEGT.

The chain is built from TRBV5-4 and TRBJ2-7, with D tentatively TRBD2 (5 bases). The CDR3 consists of 14 residues. Germline loops: CDR1 SGHNT, CDR2 YYREEE (reference sequence). V lost 0 bases and J 2 bases, leaving 9 bases between the germline ends. The CDR3 region is CASSLGGPTYEQYF. CDR3 bases: TGTGCCAGCAGCTTGGGCGGGCCTACCTACGAGCAGTACTTC. Looking up the rest from reference TRBV5-4 and TRBJ2-7 gives the full variable domain: ETGVTQSPTHLIKTRGQQVTLRCSSQSGHNTVSWYQQALGQGPQFIFQYYREEENGRGNFPPRFSGLQFPNYSSELNVNALELDDSALYLCASSLGGPTYEQYFGPGTRLTVT.

Here the CDR3 reads CASSQDPGGIGARNTIYF. CDR3 bases: TGCGCCAGCAGCCAAGACCCCGGGGGAATAGGGGCGAGAAACACCATATATTTT. The chain has TRBV4-1 and TRBJ1-3; D possibly corresponds to TRBD1 (5 bases). V lost 0 bases, J lost 5 bases, and 20 bases lay in between. The CDR3 length is 18 residues. Looked up from germline, CDR1 is MGHRA and CDR2 is YSYEKL.

This clone is a singleton in its sample. The V and J genes are TRBV28 and TRBJ2-7, with D possibly TRBD2 on 5 matching bases. This CDR3 comprises 15 residues. The germline V and J ends were trimmed by 4 bases and 4 bases, with 17 bases remaining between them. Germline CDR1 MDHEN, CDR2 SYDVKM. CDR3 sequence reads: CASSSHAGRIYEQYF. The CDR3 nucleotides read TGTGCCAGCAGTTCGCACGCGGGCAGGATTTACGAGCAGTACTTC.

The V call is TRBV19, the J call TRBJ1-5; 10 nucleotides line up with TRBD1. The CDR3 totals 17 residues. The germline gives CDR1 LNHDA, CDR2 SQIVND (reference sequence). Trimming took 5 bases from V and 3 from J; bases not matched to a gene: 10. This chain's CDR3 is CASSSTGTGVSNQPQHF. Written as DNA, the CDR3 is TGTGCCAGTAGTTCTACCGGGACAGGGGTTTCCAATCAGCCCCAGCATTTT.

The rearrangement links TRBV7-9 to TRBJ2-1; 9 positions match TRBD2. The germline V gene has CDR1 SEHNR and CDR2 FQNEAQ (reference sequence). This CDR3 has 15 residues. V was pared by 1 base and J by 7 bases, with 5 bases of the junction left unmatched. The CDR3 loop reads CASSLDSGRRNEQFF. The CDR3 region has the DNA TGTGCCAGCAGCTTAGATAGCGGGAGACGGAATGAGCAGTTCTTC. The full variable domain, in which reference TRBV7-9 and TRBJ2-1 provide the parts outside the CDR3, is DTGVSQNPRHKITKRGQNVTFRCDPISEHNRLYWYRQTLGQGPEFLTYFQNEAQLEKSRLLSDRFSAERPKGSFSTLEIQRTEQGDSAMYLCASSLDSGRRNEQFFGPGTRLTVL.

V is TRBV9 and J is TRBJ2-7, with 10 bases fitting TRBD1. Trimming removed 0 bases from V and 2 bases from J; junction bases left unmatched: 2. The CDR3 covers 15 residues. CDR1 is SGDLS and CDR2 is YYNGEE in the germline V gene. CDR3 in DNA: TGTGCCAGCAGCGTAGTTGGGACAGGGGCCTACGAGCAGTACTTC. This encodes CASSVVGTGAYEQYF.

This chain uses TRBV2 with TRBJ1-1; D is undetermined. The CDR3 loop spans 15 amino acids. Trimming pared 3 bases from V and 1 base from J, leaving 12 bases between. Germline values: CDR1 SNHLY, CDR2 FYNNEI. CDR3 protein: CASSDEGAGNTEAFF. DNA of the CDR3: TGTGCCAGCAGTGACGAGGGCGCCGGGAACACTGAAGCTTTCTTT.